The clone carrying this T cell receptor beta chain has ten or more counts. The antigen remains unidentified. This sample stems from a study of CD8 T cells in ankylosing spondylitis. General study points: Matched synovial fluid from ankylosing spondylitis patients was reported to be enriched for disease-linked clones. Disease-associated clones were CD8+ and fairly uncommon in peripheral blood. Prior literature has documented some motif variants in synovial fluid and blood from reactive arthritis. What appeared characteristic of ankylosing spondylitis blood was a TCR beta motif of fewer than ten highly homologous variants.

Scientists made TCR beta libraries using quantitative 5'-RACE with molecular barcodes. TCRdb reprocessed the 5' RACE reads with MiXCR, giving one entry per CDR3 protein. The table records approximately 550,000 distinct CDR3 sequences, 9.5% to 15% of them present only once. The receptor's source is a male donor with ankylosing spondylitis. Material: blood, either unsorted or a sorted T cell fraction (not recorded which).

CDR3 sequence: CASSTGRDTEAFF. The CDR3 nucleotides read TGTGCCAGCTCAACCGGGAGGGACACTGAAGCTTTCTTT. The chain uses TRBV18 and TRBJ1-1; D not resolved. CDR1 is KGHSH and CDR2 is LQKENI in the germline V gene. This CDR3 has 13 amino acids. Trimming removed 5 bases from V and 3 bases from J, with 10 bases in between.